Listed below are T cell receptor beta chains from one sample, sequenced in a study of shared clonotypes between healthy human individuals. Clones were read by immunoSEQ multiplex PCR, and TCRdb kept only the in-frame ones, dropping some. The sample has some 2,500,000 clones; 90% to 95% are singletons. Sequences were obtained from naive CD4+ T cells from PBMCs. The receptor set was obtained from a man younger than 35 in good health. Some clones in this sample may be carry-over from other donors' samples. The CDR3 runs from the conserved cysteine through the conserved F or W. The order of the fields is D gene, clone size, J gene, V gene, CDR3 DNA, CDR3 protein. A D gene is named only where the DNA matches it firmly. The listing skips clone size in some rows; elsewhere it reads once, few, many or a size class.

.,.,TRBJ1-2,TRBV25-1,TGTGCCAGCAGTGAATTGGGTCGGGTCTACACCTTC,CASSELGRVYTF
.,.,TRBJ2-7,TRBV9,TGTGCCAGCAGCGTAGGCCCGGGCAGGGGGGACCTCCACTACGAGCAGTACTTC,CASSVGPGRGDLHYEQYF
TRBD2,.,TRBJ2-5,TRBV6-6,TGTGCCAGCAGAGGACTAGCGGGAGACCAAGAGACCCAGTACTTC,CASRGLAGDQETQYF
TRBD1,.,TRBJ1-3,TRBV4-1,TGCGCCAGCAGCCAAGGGGGACAGGCCCCCTCTGGAAACACCATATATTTT,CASSQGGQAPSGNTIYF
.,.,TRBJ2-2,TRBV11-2,TGTGCCAGCAGCTTCCAACTCGGGGAGCTGTTTTTT,CASSFQLGELFF
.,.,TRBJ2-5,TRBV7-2,TGTGCCAGCAGCTTAGTTCGGGAGAGAGAGACCCAGTACTTC,CASSLVRERETQYF
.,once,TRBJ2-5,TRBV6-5,TGTGCCAGCAGTCTATCCACAGGGCAACAAGAGACCCAGTACTTC,CASSLSTGQQETQYF
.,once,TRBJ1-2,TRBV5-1,TGCGCCAGCAGCGACGGGTCCTCCTCGGGTGGCTACACCTTC,CASSDGSSSGGYTF
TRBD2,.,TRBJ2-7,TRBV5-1,TGCGCCAGCAGCTTGGCCTTAGCGGGAGGTAACTCCTACGAGCAGTACTTC,CASSLALAGGNSYEQYF
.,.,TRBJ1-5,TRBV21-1,TGTGCCAGCAGCCCCAGGAGGGGGCGGGACCAGCCCCAGCATTTT,CASSPRRGRDQPQHF
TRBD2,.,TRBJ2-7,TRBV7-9,TGTGCCAGCAGCCTAGGACTAGCGGAGGGAACCTACGAGCAGTACTTC,CASSLGLAEGTYEQYF
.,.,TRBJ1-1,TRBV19,TGTGCCAGTAGTATAGGAGGGTTCAACACTGAAGCTTTCTTT,CASSIGGFNTEAFF
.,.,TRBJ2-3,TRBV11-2,TGTGCCAGCGGATCCGCCTCGGATACGCAGTATTTT,CASGSASDTQYF
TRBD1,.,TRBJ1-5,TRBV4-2,TGTGCCAGCAGCCAAGGACCGACAGGGGAGGGCAATCAGCCCCAGCATTTT,CASSQGPTGEGNQPQHF
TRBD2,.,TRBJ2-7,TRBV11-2,TGTGCCAGCAGCCCCCACCGGGCGGGAGTCTACGAGCAGTACTTC,CASSPHRAGVYEQYF
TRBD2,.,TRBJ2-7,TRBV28,TGTGCCAGCGGAATTATATCTAGCGGGAGTTACGAGCAGTACTTC,CASGIISSGSYEQYF
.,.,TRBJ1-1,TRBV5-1,TGCGCCAGCAGCGTTATAGGGGTCGGGGCCACTGAAGCTTTCTTT,CASSVIGVGATEAFF
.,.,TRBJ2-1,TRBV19,TGTGCCAGTAGCCTTCGCGATGTCGGTGAGCAGTTCTTC,CASSLRDVGEQFF
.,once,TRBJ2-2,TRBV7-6,TGTGCCAGCAGCCAGAGTTATATCGGGGAGCTGTTTTTT,CASSQSYIGELFF
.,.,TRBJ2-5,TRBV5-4,TGTGCCAGCAGCTTGGTTTCTGGGGGGGCCAAGACCCAGTACTTC,CASSLVSGGAKTQYF
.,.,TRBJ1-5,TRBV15,TGTGCCACCAGCAGAGATCCCGCTATGCATCAGCCCCAGCATTTT,CATSRDPAMHQPQHF
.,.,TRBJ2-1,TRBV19,TGTGCCAGGATTGGGGCTAGCGAGTACAATGAGCAGTTCTTC,CARIGASEYNEQFF
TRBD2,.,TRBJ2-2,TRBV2,TGTGCCAGCACGAGTAGCGGGAACGGGGAGCTGTTTTTT,CASTSSGNGELFF
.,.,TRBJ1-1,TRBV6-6,TGTGCCAGCAGTTACGCCGGGACGGAAGCTTTCTTT,CASSYAGTEAFF
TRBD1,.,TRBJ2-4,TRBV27,TGTGCCAGCAGTCCGACAGGGCAAGCCAAAAACATTCAGTACTTC,CASSPTGQAKNIQYF
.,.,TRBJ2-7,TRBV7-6,TGTGCCAGCAGCTTAGGCTACTCCTACGAGCAGTACTTC,CASSLGYSYEQYF
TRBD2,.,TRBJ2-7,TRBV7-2,TGTGCCAGCAGCTCAATAGCGGGACTATCCTACGAGCAGTACTTC,CASSSIAGLSYEQYF
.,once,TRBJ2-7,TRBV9,TGTGCCAGCAGCGTAGACGCAGGGACCTACGAGCAGTACTTC,CASSVDAGTYEQYF